These 30 T cell receptor beta chains were all obtained from the same sample, sequenced in a study of blood T cell repertoires in COVID-19. Profiled with immunoSEQ multiplex PCR; TCRdb holds only in-frame clones, not every one. The sample carries tens of thousands of clones, around 81% recorded once. Input material: peripheral blood. The source of these receptors is a woman in her sixties with acute or convalescent COVID-19.

This chain links TRBV19 with TRBJ2-5, with a weak D call TRBD2 (7 bases). The germline V gene has CDR1 LNHDA and CDR2 SQIVND (reference sequence). V was pared by 3 bases and J by 4 bases, with 15 bases between. This CDR3 comprises 15 residues. The chain's CDR3 is CASSIFGGRGETQYF. The CDR3 region has the DNA TGTGCCAGTAGTATCTTCGGGGGGCGGGGAGAGACCCAGTACTTC.

The rearrangement uses TRBV4-1 and TRBJ1-4; D not certain. CDR1 and CDR2 from the germline V gene are MGHRA and YSYEKL. The CDR3 consists of 15 residues. Between the trimmed V and J ends, which lost 1 base and 1 base, there was a span of 7 bases. The CDR3 is CASSQVSLTNEKLFF. The CDR3 DNA reads TGCGCCAGCAGCCAAGTTAGTTTAACTAATGAAAAACTGTTTTTT.

V is TRBV7-6 and J is TRBJ1-2, with D possibly matching TRBD1 (5 bases). V was clipped by 5 bases and J by 10 bases, with 14 bases between them. The CDR3 length is 12 residues. Germline CDR1 and CDR2: SGHVS and FNYEAQ. CDR3 protein: CASSRDGGSYTF. CDR3 DNA sequence: TGTGCCAGCAGCCGAGACGGGGGATCCTACACCTTC.

This clone was observed once. The chain is built from TRBV9 and TRBJ1-1; D may be TRBD1 (5 bases). From germline, CDR1 is SGDLS and CDR2 YYNGEE. This CDR3 spans 14 amino acids. The V and J ends lost 4 bases and 0 bases respectively, with 10 bases between them. The CDR3 DNA reads as TGTGCCAGCAGCCGTTCAGGGATGAACACTGAAGCTTTCTTT. Translation gives CASSRSGMNTEAFF. The full variable domain, completed using reference TRBV9 and TRBJ1-1, is DSGVTQTPKHLITATGQRVTLRCSPRSGDLSVYWYQQSLDQGLQFLIQYYNGEERAKGNILERFSAQQFPDLHSELNLSSLELGDSALYFCASSRSGMNTEAFFGQGTRLTVV.

The CDR3 coding sequence is TGTGCCACCAGTGATACAACCGGGAACTATGGCTACACCTTC. Its translation: CATSDTTGNYGYTF. This chain links TRBV24-1 with TRBJ1-2; no firm D call. The CDR3 totals 14 residues. V was shortened by 3 bases and J by 2 bases, with 9 bases between the two germline ends. Germline V gene lookup returns CDR1 KGHDR and CDR2 SFDVKD.

This chain joins TRBV5-6 and TRBJ2-7; 9 bases match TRBD1. J was trimmed by 3 bases and V by 2 bases; bases with no gene match: 6. Germline assignment: CDR1 SGHDT and CDR2 YYEEEE. CDR3 length equals 15 residues. CDR3 amino acids: CASSFAQGAHYEQYF. In DNA form, the CDR3 reads TGTGCCAGCAGCTTCGCACAGGGGGCCCACTACGAGCAGTACTTC.

The J gene is TRBJ1-3, the V gene TRBV7-3; unclear D gene. Looked up from germline, CDR1 is SGHTA and CDR2 is FQGTGA. CDR3 size: 14 residues. Trimming took off 3 bases at V and 0 bases at J, with 6 bases between the two ends. The CDR3: CASSLGLSGNTIYF. The DNA for the CDR3 is TGTGCCAGCAGCTTGGGCCTCTCTGGAAACACCATATATTTT.

CDR3: CASTAIGLAGAYNEQFF. The CDR3 nucleotides are TGTGCCAGTACGGCGATCGGACTAGCGGGGGCCTACAATGAGCAGTTCTTC. The chain is built from TRBV19 and TRBJ2-1; 13 bases line up with TRBD2. Trimming cost V 7 bases and J 2 bases; bases outside gene matches: 8. The germline CDR1 and CDR2 sequences are LNHDA and SQIVND (reference sequence). The CDR3 contains 17 residues.

This chain links TRBV6-1 with TRBJ1-2, with D uncertain. Germline CDR1 reads MNHNS; CDR2 reads SASEGT. The CDR3 loop spans 17 amino acids. Deletions cut 0 bases from V and 4 bases from J, with 18 bases between. The CDR3 protein is CASSEALREGWAYGYTF. CDR3 DNA sequence: TGTGCCAGCAGTGAAGCGCTTCGGGAAGGGTGGGCCTATGGCTACACCTTC.

The chain links TRBV5-4 to TRBJ2-3, with a tentative D call TRBD2 (5 bases). V was pared by 0 bases and J by 7 bases, with 9 bases between. From germline, CDR1 is SGHNT and CDR2 YYREEE (reference sequence). The CDR3 runs 13 residues. The CDR3 DNA sequence: TGTGCCAGCAGCTTGGAGAGGGTAAATACGCAGTATTTT. It is translated as CASSLERVNTQYF.

The J gene is TRBJ1-1, the V gene TRBV6-5, with D maybe TRBD1 (6 bases). Germline V gene sequence: CDR1 MNHEY, CDR2 SVGAGI. This CDR3 region has 14 residues. Trimming left V 8 bases short and J 4 bases short, with 17 bases between. The CDR3 DNA reads TGTGCCAGCCGCCCCCCTCAGGGGTCCACTGAAGCTTTCTTT. This gives the protein CASRPPQGSTEAFF.

This chain connects TRBV29-1 to TRBJ1-1; 7 bases align to TRBD1. The length of the CDR3 is 12 residues. Germline CDR1 and CDR2: SQVTM and ANQGSEA. The trim removed 6 bases at V and 1 base at J, leaving 2 bases unmatched. CDR3 protein: CSVDRENTEAFF. CDR3 DNA: TGCAGCGTCGACAGGGAGAACACTGAAGCTTTCTTT.

The chain joins TRBV11-2 to TRBJ2-5; maybe TRBD2 (6 bases). V lost 2 bases to trimming and J lost 1 base, with 14 bases between them. The CDR3 covers 16 residues. Germline CDR1 reads SGHAT; CDR2 reads FQNNGV. The CDR3 bases are TGTGCCAGCAGCTTAAACACCCTCGGGGGCCAAGAGACCCAGTACTTC. It encodes CASSLNTLGGQETQYF.

The chain uses TRBV7-9 and TRBJ1-1, with D unresolved. V was trimmed by 1 base and J by 7 bases, leaving 7 bases between them. This CDR3 comprises 12 residues. The germline CDR1 and CDR2 sequences are SEHNR and FQNEAQ (reference sequence). CDR3 bases: TGTGCCAGCAGCTTAGATGAGGGTGAAGCTTTCTTT. Translating it yields CASSLDEGEAFF.

In DNA form, the CDR3 reads TGTGCCAGCAGCCAAGATTTTTGGACAGCGAACACCGGGGAGCTGTTTTTT. Its translation: CASSQDFWTANTGELFF. The chain combines TRBV3-1 (or the pseudogene TRBV3-2) with TRBJ2-2, with a possible D match to TRBD1 (6 bases). Trimming removed 0 bases at V and 0 bases at J, with 11 bases between. Germline CDR1 is LGHDT and CDR2 is YNNKEL (reference sequence). The CDR3 spans 17 residues.

This chain joins TRBV20-1 and TRBJ2-3, with 10 bases fitting TRBD2. Per germline, CDR1 DFQATT and CDR2 SNEGSKA (reference sequence). The CDR3 length is 15 residues. V was pared by 3 bases and J by 2 bases, with 5 bases of the junction left unmatched. CDR3 residues: CSASLAGEPTDTQYF. The CDR3 coding sequence is TGCAGTGCTAGTCTAGCGGGGGAGCCCACAGATACGCAGTATTTT.

The rearrangement links TRBV3-1 (or the pseudogene TRBV3-2) to TRBJ1-2; 7 bases align to TRBD1. This CDR3 is 14 amino acids long. The junction had 8 bases not matched to a gene; V was cut back by 3 bases and J by 7 bases. Germline-derived CDR1 and CDR2 are LGHDT and YNNKEL (reference sequence). This CDR3 reads CASSHKQGFRGYTF. Written as DNA, the CDR3 is TGTGCCAGCAGCCACAAACAGGGGTTCCGTGGCTACACCTTC.

This chain connects TRBV2 to TRBJ1-1; 8 bases agree with TRBD1. This CDR3 comprises 14 residues. V was pared by 4 bases and J by 5 bases, with 6 bases of the junction left unmatched. The V gene's germline CDR1 is SNHLY and CDR2 FYNNEI. This chain's CDR3 is CASSATGERTEAFF. In DNA, the CDR3 is TGTGCCAGCAGTGCGACAGGGGAGCGGACTGAAGCTTTCTTT.

The CDR3 loop reads CASSDSRGTTGELFF. The DNA of the CDR3 is TGTGCCAGCAGTGACTCCCGGGGGACCACCGGGGAGCTGTTTTTT. This chain joins TRBV6-4 and TRBJ2-2; D may be TRBD2 (6 bases). Trimming removed 0 bases at V and 4 bases at J, with 9 bases between. The CDR3 sequence is 15 residues long. CDR1 is MRHNA and CDR2 is SNTAGT in the germline V gene.

This clone was counted a single time. The V call is TRBV5-1, the J call TRBJ1-1; 10 positions agree with TRBD1. Germline-derived CDR1 and CDR2 are SGHRS and YFSETQ. With 3 bases clipped from V and 4 bases from J, the junction kept 0 bases outside the gene matches. The length of the CDR3 is 13 residues. CDR3 in DNA: TGCGCCAGCAGCTGGGACAGGGGCACTGAAGCTTTCTTT. Protein: CASSWDRGTEAFF.

This clone has more than one count but fewer than ten. The CDR3: CASSQSTGGNTEAFF. In nucleotides, the CDR3 is TGCGCCAGCAGCCAATCTACAGGGGGAAACACTGAAGCTTTCTTT. The genes are TRBV5-1 and TRBJ1-1; 8 nucleotides line up with TRBD1. Germline V gene lookup returns CDR1 SGHRS and CDR2 YFSETQ. The CDR3 consists of 15 residues. V trimming: 4 bases; J trimming: 2 bases; junction bases outside the gene matches: 7.

This chain uses TRBV12-3 or TRBV12-4 with TRBJ1-3; TRBD1 might be the D (5 bases). Trimming cost V 11 bases and J 1 base, with 9 bases left between them. This CDR3 has 12 amino acids. The CDR3 coding sequence is TGTGCCCAGCAGGGATCTGGAAACACCATATATTTT. Its translation: CAQQGSGNTIYF.

This chain uses TRBV5-1 with TRBJ1-1; 7 bases are a match to TRBD1. The CDR3 runs to 13 residues. Germline V gene data show CDR1 as SGHRS and CDR2 as YFSETQ. J gave up 5 bases and V 2 bases, and 3 bases lay outside the gene matches. The CDR3 loop is CASSFSGGTEAFF. The CDR3 DNA reads as TGCGCCAGCAGCTTCTCAGGGGGAACTGAAGCTTTCTTT.

This clone was counted only a few times. The chain has TRBV19 and TRBJ2-3; the D gene is possibly TRBD2 (5 bases). Germline loops: CDR1 LNHDA, CDR2 SQIVND (reference sequence). V shed 5 bases and J shed 4 bases, with 10 bases lying between them. The CDR3 length is 13 residues. The CDR3 reads CASSLVEADTQYF. CDR3 DNA: TGTGCCAGTAGTCTTGTGGAGGCAGATACGCAGTATTTT.

The table lists this clone with a few counts. The chain carries TRBV7-9 and TRBJ2-1; 14 bases line up with TRBD2. Germline CDR1 is SEHNR and CDR2 is FQNEAQ (reference sequence). Trimming at V came to 5 bases and at J to 7 bases, leaving 10 bases not matched to a gene. The CDR3 contains 17 residues. CDR3 nucleotide sequence: TGTGCCAGCAGCCCCCGGACTAGCGGGGGGCCTCGGAATGAGCAGTTCTTC. This sequence encodes CASSPRTSGGPRNEQFF.

The CDR3 loop is CASSSRDRGGQPQHF. CDR3 bases: TGTGCCAGTAGTTCCCGGGACAGGGGAGGCCAGCCCCAGCATTTT. The rearrangement joins TRBV19 to TRBJ1-5, with 10 bases matching TRBD1. Germline assignment: CDR1 LNHDA and CDR2 SQIVND (reference sequence). V lost 5 bases and J lost 7; bases outside the gene matches: 8. The CDR3 runs to 15 residues.

This clone is a singleton in its sample. Other DNA sequences in the sample encode the same CDR3. The chain joins TRBV9 to TRBJ1-1, with D possibly TRBD1 on 5 matching bases. The ends were cut back, 3 bases at V and 2 bases at J, with 8 bases in the middle. The CDR3 runs to 13 residues. The germline gives CDR1 SGDLS, CDR2 YYNGEE. The CDR3 loop is CASSGGANTEAFF. The CDR3 nucleotides are TGTGCCAGCAGCGGGGGCGCAAACACTGAAGCTTTCTTT.

The chain is built from TRBV4-1 and TRBJ1-1, with 7 nucleotides matching TRBD1. The germline V gene has CDR1 MGHRA and CDR2 YSYEKL. The ends lost 1 base at V and 3 bases at J; junction bases unmatched: 2. The CDR3 loop spans 14 amino acids. The CDR3 loop is CASSQGDRDTEAFF. The CDR3 bases are TGCGCCAGCAGCCAAGGTGACAGGGACACTGAAGCTTTCTTT.

The rearrangement uses TRBV7-2 and TRBJ1-1, with a weak D call TRBD1 (6 bases). CDR1 is SGHTA and CDR2 is FQGNSA in the germline V gene. The germline V and J ends were trimmed by 1 base and 10 bases, with 22 bases remaining between them. The CDR3 extends over 16 amino acids. CDR3 sequence (DNA): TGTGCCAGCAGCTTAGGGTCAGGGGTCGGCGGTCTTGGAGCTTTCTTT. It codes for CASSLGSGVGGLGAFF.

V and J are TRBV2 and TRBJ1-2; TRBD1 matches 11 bases. This CDR3 has 14 amino acids. CDR1 is SNHLY, CDR2 FYNNEI, per germline. After removal of 8 bases from V and 7 bases from J, the junction contained 9 bases not matched to a gene. CDR3 residues: CASGQGAASGGYTF. The CDR3 DNA reads as TGTGCCAGCGGACAGGGGGCCGCCAGTGGTGGCTACACCTTC.